Below, 16 T cell receptor beta chains from the same sample are listed, as sequenced in a study of blood T cells in healthy people across ages. A second roughly 6 to 12 cycle PCR used barcoded and J-beta primers. From the 5' RACE reads, TCRdb called clonotypes with MiXCR, one entry per CDR3 protein. The data hold about 1.8 million distinct CDR3 sequences, with roughly 49% observed a single time. Sequenced input: blood. These receptor sequences come from a woman aged 40-49 years in good health.

J is TRBJ2-1 and V is TRBV5-6; the match to TRBD2 covers 10 bases. Germline V gene data show CDR1 as SGHDT and CDR2 as YYEEEE. This CDR3 contains 15 residues. V shed 6 bases and J 9 bases; nucleotides not matched to a gene: 12. The CDR3 bases are TGTGCCAGCACCTTAGCGGGGGGACCTGAACTTGAGCAGTTCTTC. Protein sequence: CASTLAGGPELEQFF.

The chain has TRBV12-3 or TRBV12-4 and TRBJ1-6, with TRBD1 identical over 9 bases. Unmatched junction bases numbered 7, after V lost 6 bases and J lost 7 bases. The CDR3 extends over 15 amino acids. CDR3 in amino acids: CASRPGQGYNSPLHF. CDR3 sequence (DNA): TGTGCCAGCAGGCCGGGACAGGGTTACAATTCACCCCTCCACTTT.

This chain links TRBV5-1 with TRBJ2-1; D not resolved. V dropped 0 bases and J dropped 3 bases, with 7 bases sitting between them. The germline V gene encodes CDR1 SGHRS and CDR2 YFSETQ. CDR3 size: 14 residues. The CDR3 spells CASSLDSVYNEQFF. In nucleotides, the CDR3 is TGCGCCAGCAGCTTGGATTCGGTCTACAATGAGCAGTTCTTC.

The V gene is TRBV5-1, the J gene TRBJ2-3; 7 bases map to TRBD2. Germline loops: CDR1 SGHRS, CDR2 YFSETQ. This CDR3 has 16 amino acids. The ends lost 3 bases at V and 0 bases at J; junction bases unmatched: 7. Here the CDR3 reads CASSSSTSRSTDTQYF. Written as DNA, the CDR3 is TGCGCCAGCAGCTCCTCGACTAGCCGGAGCACAGATACGCAGTATTTT. The entire variable domain, with the rest obtained from reference TRBV5-1 and TRBJ2-3, is as follows: KAGVTQTPRYLIKTRGQQVTLSCSPISGHRSVSWYQQTPGQGLQFLFEYFSETQRNKGNFPGRFSGRQFSNSRSEMNVSTLELGDSALYLCASSSSTSRSTDTQYFGPGTRLTVL.

This clonotype was seen many times. V gene TRBV29-1 combines with J gene TRBJ2-6; D unresolved. Germline V gene data show CDR1 as SQVTM and CDR2 as ANQGSEA. The V end was cut by 7 bases, the J end by 1 base, with 5 bases between. The CDR3 consists of 12 residues. CDR3 in DNA: TGCAGCGCGCAATCTGGGGCCAACGTCCTGACTTTC. Amino acids: CSAQSGANVLTF.

This clonotype has just a few counts. The CDR3 sequence: CASSQDFKDTQYF. CDR3 nucleotide sequence: TGCGCCAGCAGCCAAGATTTCAAAGATACGCAGTATTTT. The V call is TRBV4-3, the J call TRBJ2-3, with D uncertain. CDR1 and CDR2 from the germline V gene are LGHNA and YSLEER. Trimming left V 0 bases short and J 5 bases short, with 6 bases between. The CDR3 runs 13 residues.

The chain is built from TRBV29-1 and TRBJ1-6; D may be TRBD1 (6 bases). V was cut by 8 bases and J by 9 bases, with 23 bases left in between. This CDR3 is built from 15 residues. In germline, CDR1 is SQVTM, CDR2 ANQGSEA. CDR3 protein: CSPEGVRVLGSPLHF. The CDR3 DNA sequence: TGCAGCCCTGAGGGGGTGAGAGTACTGGGTTCACCCCTCCACTTT.

This clonotype has only a few counts. V usage is TRBV11-2 and J usage is TRBJ1-2; 8 nucleotides match TRBD1. Germline lookup yields CDR1 SGHAT and CDR2 FQNNGV. After removal of 5 bases from V and 4 bases from J, the junction contained 12 bases not matched to a gene. CDR3 size: 16 residues. The CDR3 is CASSPRGQGWSYGYTF. The CDR3 region has the DNA TGTGCCAGCAGCCCCCGCGGACAGGGTTGGAGCTATGGCTACACCTTC.

This rearrangement joins TRBV24-1 to TRBJ1-2; 7 nucleotides agree with TRBD1. The V segment lost 4 bases and the J segment 8 bases; nucleotides outside the gene matches: 12. There are 15 residues in the CDR3. Germline CDR1 is KGHDR and CDR2 is SFDVKD. CDR3 DNA: TGTGCCACCAGTGAGAGGGGGCGAGAAGGGAAGGGCTACACCTTC. It encodes CATSERGREGKGYTF.

The V call is TRBV6-2 or TRBV6-3, the J call TRBJ2-1; the match to TRBD2 covers 9 bases. Germline lookup yields CDR1 MNHEY and CDR2 SVGEGT. V lost 2 bases, J lost 5 bases, and 13 bases stayed unmatched. The CDR3 contains 18 residues. The CDR3 reads CASSYEMGLAGSHNEQFF. CDR3 DNA sequence: TGTGCCAGCAGTTACGAGATGGGGCTAGCGGGGAGCCACAATGAGCAGTTCTTC.

Worth noting for this clonotype: One base away lies a much larger clone, so this may be a sequencing read error. The CDR3, as DNA: TGTGCCGGCAGCTTAAGAGGGACTAGCGGGGGAGCCACAGATACGCAGTATTTT. It specifies CAGSLRGTSGGATDTQYF. The J gene is TRBJ2-3, the V gene TRBV7-2, with 14 bases fitting TRBD2. Germline V gene data show CDR1 as SGHTA and CDR2 as FQGNSA. This CDR3 contains 18 residues.

There are many counts of this clonotype. The chain has TRBV6-2 or TRBV6-3 and TRBJ1-5; 8 bases line up with TRBD1. The V gene end was trimmed by 5 bases and the J gene end by 1 base; junction bases not matched to a gene: 1. The germline CDR1 and CDR2 sequences are MNHEY and SVGEGT. This CDR3 comprises 14 residues. This chain's CDR3 is CASSRTGSNQPQHF. DNA for the CDR3: TGTGCCAGCAGTCGGACAGGGAGCAATCAGCCCCAGCATTTT.

This rearrangement joins TRBV12-3 or TRBV12-4 to TRBJ2-2; D unresolved. This CDR3 is built from 14 residues. Trimming removed 7 bases from V and 1 base from J, with 10 bases in between. Here the CDR3 DNA reads TGTGCCAGCACCCCTACTCAGAACACCGGGGAGCTGTTTTTT. The encoded protein is CASTPTQNTGELFF.

The chain uses TRBV14 and TRBJ1-2, with a possible D match to TRBD1 (5 bases). This CDR3 spans 15 amino acids. Germline CDR1 is SGHDN and CDR2 is FVKESK. The V gene lost 1 base and the J gene lost 8 bases, with 17 bases spanning the gap. CDR3 DNA: TGTGCCAGCAGCCAAGTGGGCAGGGTCTCAGGAGGCTACACCTTC. Its translation: CASSQVGRVSGGYTF.

This chain uses TRBV2 with TRBJ2-1; 13 bases fit TRBD2. Per the germline V gene, CDR1 is SNHLY and CDR2 is FYNNEI. The J segment lost 8 bases and the V segment lost 7 bases, leaving 8 bases of the junction unmatched. The CDR3 runs 15 residues. The chain's CDR3 is CASKALAGGLDEQFF. Written as DNA, the CDR3 is TGTGCCAGCAAGGCACTAGCGGGGGGGCTGGATGAGCAGTTCTTC.

This clonotype has only one observation. This chain uses TRBV13 with TRBJ2-5; 8 nucleotides align to TRBD1. The J call is uncertain, as TRBJ2-7 better fits the DNA end. CDR1 is PRHDT, CDR2 FYEKMQ, per germline (reference sequence). The CDR3 totals 14 residues. Here the CDR3 DNA reads TGTGCCAGCAGCGCCTCGGACAGGGACTACGAGCAGTACTTC. Its protein product is CASSASDRDYEQYF.